This T cell receptor beta chain was found in a study of T cell responses to AZD1222 COVID-19 vaccine. Sequencing was performed with immunoSEQ multiplex PCR; in TCRdb, only in-frame clones are kept and a portion is missing. The top ten clones hold approximately 1.1% of a sample with 150,000 or so clones, approximately 91% of them seen once. Deletions cut 0 bases from V and 3 bases from J, with 6 bases between. This CDR3 is built from 15 residues. Germline assignment: CDR1 LGHNA and CDR2 YNFKEQ. Specimen: peripheral blood, collected 28 days after the second AZD1222 dose. The TCR was taken from an adult who received the AZD1222 COVID-19 vaccine. The J gene is TRBJ1-6, the V gene TRBV4-2; a possible D gene is TRBD1 (6 bases). The CDR3 reads CASSQDRGYNSPLHF. The CDR3 DNA follows: TGTGCCAGCAGCCAAGACAGGGGCTATAATTCACCCCTCCACTTT.